A selection of T cell receptor beta chains follows, all from one sample in a study of patients and donors after allogeneic stem cell transplantation. TCRdb re-called the RT-PCR reads through MiXCR, storing one row per CDR3 protein. The top ten hold more than 9% of the sample, which has about 200,000 distinct CDR3 sequences, roughly two fifths seen once. The sequenced material came from blood, either unsorted or a sorted T cell fraction (not recorded which). The receptors come from a human donor who was either an allogeneic HSCT recipient or a stem cell or donor lymphocyte infusion donor (not recorded which). It is not recorded whose cells these are; they may come from a transplant donor. CDR3s leave out the opening cysteine and the closing phenylalanine or tryptophan.

v_call: TRBV12-3/TRBV12-4; cdr3_aa: ASSLRTGLNTEAF
v_call: TRBV11-2; cdr3_aa: ASRSLGGATGANVLT
v_call: TRBV3-1; cdr3_aa: ASSQDRSRAF
v_call: TRBV6-2/TRBV6-3; cdr3_aa: ASSPHDGGGYWSGELF
v_call: TRBV20-1; cdr3_aa: SARGTGSNEKLF
v_call: TRBV6-5; cdr3_aa: ASSPFSYSNQPQH
v_call: TRBV28; cdr3_aa: ASSSQRETQY
v_call: TRBV6-5; cdr3_aa: ASSSKRTGGEQY
v_call: TRBV15; cdr3_aa: ATSREAGRESEKLF
v_call: TRBV7-9; cdr3_aa: ASSLAAAGYT
v_call: TRBV30; cdr3_aa: AWSGGQGAWTEAF
v_call: TRBV28; cdr3_aa: ASSGIQGANTGELF